A selection of T cell receptor beta chains follows, all from one sample in a study of response to subunit inactivated influenza vaccine. TCRdb redid the calling of the RT-PCR reads with MiXCR, one entry per CDR3 protein. The sample holds a few hundred thousand distinct CDR3 sequences, approximately 15% seen once. Sequenced material: PBMCs from blood, taken about 11 days after vaccination. The origin of the receptors is a man in his fifties who received an inactivated influenza vaccine. CDR3s include the opening cysteine and the closing phenylalanine or tryptophan. Each record gives: clone size, D gene, J gene, V gene, CDR3 DNA, CDR3 protein. A D gene is named only where the DNA matches it firmly. A row's size may be missing; if present it is once, few, many or a size class.

>-|-|TRBJ2-7|TRBV20-1
TGCAGTGCACCAGACCCGAGACAGGTCGACGAGCAGTACTTC
CSAPDPRQVDEQYF
>-|-|TRBJ1-2|TRBV4-3
TGCGCCAGCAGCCAAGATACAAGGGTTCGCAACTATGGCTACACCTTC
CASSQDTRVRNYGYTF
>-|-|TRBJ1-3|TRBV12-3/TRBV12-4
TGTGCCAGCAGTGCGTGGACACCCGGAAACACCATATATTTT
CASSAWTPGNTIYF
>many|-|TRBJ2-1|TRBV20-1
TGCAGTGCTAGGGACTACAATGAGCAGTTCTTC
CSARDYNEQFF
>few|-|TRBJ2-1|TRBV7-9
TGTGCCAGCAGCTTATCCCAGTATGTGTTCTTC
CASSLSQYVFF
>few|TRBD2|TRBJ2-7|TRBV3-1
TGTGCCAGCAGCCAAGAGACCCTAGCGGACTCCTACGAGCAGTACTTC
CASSQETLADSYEQYF
>-|-|TRBJ2-7|TRBV12-3/TRBV12-4
TGTGCCAGCAGTTTTGAGTCGGGGGAGCAGTACTTC
CASSFESGEQYF
>-|-|TRBJ1-1|TRBV6-5
TGTGCCAGCAGTTACTCGGACAACACTGAAGCTTTCTTT
CASSYSDNTEAFF
>few|TRBD2|TRBJ2-3|TRBV19
TGTGCCAGTAGCATAGGCCGGAGCGGGACTAGTCCCACTCCCTGGTATACGCAGTATTTT
CASSIGRSGTSPTPWYTQYF
>-|-|TRBJ2-7|TRBV18
TGTGCCAGCTCACCACCGACCAAGCCGACAGTATTTCTACCGGCCTACGAGCAGTACTTC
CASSPPTKPTVFLPAYEQYF
>-|TRBD1|TRBJ2-7|TRBV29-1
TGCAGCGTTTCCCGGACAGGGCTCTTTTACGAGCAGTACTTC
CSVSRTGLFYEQYF
>-|TRBD2|TRBJ2-1|TRBV12-3/TRBV12-4
TGTGCCAGCAGTCGGACTAGCGGATTCTACAATGAGCAGTTCTTC
CASSRTSGFYNEQFF
>-|TRBD2|TRBJ2-1|TRBV28
TGTGCCAGCAATTCAAGACTAGCGGGGGCCTACAATGAGCAGTTCTTC
CASNSRLAGAYNEQFF
>many|-|TRBJ2-4|TRBV4-1
TGCGCCAGCAGCCAACCTCAGGGGAGGAACATTCAGTACTTC
CASSQPQGRNIQYF
>many|-|TRBJ1-2|TRBV20-1
TGCAGTGCTAGGCCACAGGGACATGGCTACACCTTC
CSARPQGHGYTF
>few|TRBD1|TRBJ2-3|TRBV20-1
TGCAGTGCTCACCGTGGACAGGGCCGGGCAGATACGCAGTATTTT
CSAHRGQGRADTQYF
>-|-|TRBJ2-5|TRBV12-3/TRBV12-4
TGTGCCAGCAGTTTATTGACAGGAGAGACCCAGTACTTC
CASSLLTGETQYF
>-|-|TRBJ1-6|TRBV20-1
TGCAGTGCCCGAGGGGCAGCACATTCACCCCTCCACTTT
CSARGAAHSPLHF
>-|-|TRBJ2-5|TRBV7-2
TGTGCCAGCAGCTTAGTAACGGGAGCAAGTGAGACCCAGTACTTC
CASSLVTGASETQYF
>many|-|TRBJ2-1|TRBV6-2/TRBV6-3
TGTGCCAGCAGTTACGAGCCTAATGAGCAGTTCTTC
CASSYEPNEQFF
>many|TRBD1|TRBJ2-5|TRBV20-1
TGCAGTGCTATTCGGACAGGGAAAGGGGAGACCCAGTACTTC
CSAIRTGKGETQYF
>-|TRBD2|TRBJ2-7|TRBV12-3/TRBV12-4
TGTGCCAGCAGTTTAACTAGCGGTACTGTTCCCTACGAGCAGTACTTC
CASSLTSGTVPYEQYF
>-|TRBD2|TRBJ2-1|TRBV5-1
TGCGCCAGCAGTTCGCCTAGCGGGAGGAGCTCCTACAATGAGCAGTTCTTC
CASSSPSGRSSYNEQFF
>-|TRBD1|TRBJ2-7|TRBV11-1
TGTGCCAGCAACCCCAGACGGGACAGGGGACAATGTTACACCCCGTCCTACGAGCAGTACTTC
CASNPRRDRGQCYTPSYEQYF
>-|-|TRBJ2-7|TRBV5-1
TGCGCCAGCAGTCTTGGGCAGGTCTATAACGAGCAGTACTTC
CASSLGQVYNEQYF
>-|TRBD1|TRBJ1-6|TRBV12-3/TRBV12-4
TGTGCCAGCAGAGAGACAGGGGTTGGTTCACCCCTCCACTTT
CASRETGVGSPLHF
>few|-|TRBJ2-2|TRBV7-9
TGTGCCAGCAGCTTGTTTAAGGGACATCTAAACACCGGGGAGCTGTTTTTT
CASSLFKGHLNTGELFF
>few|TRBD1|TRBJ2-4|TRBV11-1
TGTGCCAGCAGCCACCAGGACAGGGAGGCCAAAAACATTCAGTACTTC
CASSHQDREAKNIQYF
>-|-|TRBJ2-2|TRBV20-1
TGCAGTGCTCGATACCAGAACACCGGGGAGCTGTTTTTT
CSARYQNTGELFF
>-|-|TRBJ2-1|TRBV7-2
TGTGCCAGCAGCTTACCGGGACGAAACAAGCAGTTCTTC
CASSLPGRNKQFF
>-|-|TRBJ1-5|TRBV7-9
TGTGCCAGCAGCTCAGAGCTGAGCAATCAGCCCCAGCATTTT
CASSSELSNQPQHF
>few|TRBD2|TRBJ2-1|TRBV12-3/TRBV12-4
TGTGCCAGCAAGGGACTAGCGGGGGGCAGCTCCTACAATGAGCAGTTCTTC
CASKGLAGGSSYNEQFF
>-|-|TRBJ2-6|TRBV2
TGTGCCAGCAGTGGCGCCTCAGGCTCTGGGGCCAACGTCCTGACTTTC
CASSGASGSGANVLTF
>few|TRBD1|TRBJ1-5|TRBV7-2
TGTGCCAGCAGCTTAGGTGGTCTTCCGGGACAGGTTCATTTT
CASSLGGLPGQVHF
>few|TRBD1|TRBJ1-1|TRBV20-1
TGCAGTGCTAGATCCGGCAGGGGGCTCACTGAAGCTTTCTTT
CSARSGRGLTEAFF
>many|-|TRBJ2-1|TRBV2
TGTGCCAGCCGACCCATCCCAGGACTCAACTACAATGAGCAGTTCTTC
CASRPIPGLNYNEQFF
>-|TRBD2|TRBJ2-7|TRBV3-1
TGTGCCAGCAGCCGTGCGACCGGGACTAGCGGGAGGTTGCAGTACTTC
CASSRATGTSGRLQYF
>-|-|TRBJ2-5|TRBV7-9
TGTGCCAGCAGCTTAGCGATTAGTCTACAAGAGACCCAGTACTTC
CASSLAISLQETQYF
>-|-|TRBJ2-7|TRBV28
TGTGCCAGCAAATTAATTTCAGGGGAGATCTACGAGCAGTACTTC
CASKLISGEIYEQYF
>-|-|TRBJ2-5|TRBV7-9
TGTGCCAGCAGCCCTACCCTCAAAGAGACCCAGTACTTC
CASSPTLKETQYF
>few|-|TRBJ2-3|TRBV4-3
TGCGCCAGCAGCCAAGATCGTCAGCGTACGCAGTATTTT
CASSQDRQRTQYF
>-|-|TRBJ1-2|TRBV10-3
TGTGCCGCCAGACAGGACAGAAATTTCTATGGCTACACCTTC
CAARQDRNFYGYTF
>few|-|TRBJ2-1|TRBV4-1
TGCGCCAGCAGCCGTTTACAATGGGGTCGAGAGTACAATGAGCAGTTCTTC
CASSRLQWGREYNEQFF
>-|TRBD2|TRBJ2-7|TRBV20-1
TGCAGTGCTGAGGGACTAGCGGGTTCCTACGAGCAGTACTTC
CSAEGLAGSYEQYF
>few|TRBD2|TRBJ2-5|TRBV29-1
TGCAGCGGTGGTGGGGCTAGCGGAGGTGGGACCCAGTACTTC
CSGGGASGGGTQYF
>-|-|TRBJ2-2|TRBV6-5
TGTGCCAGCAGTTACTCAATACTAGCCGGGGAGCTGTTTTTT
CASSYSILAGELFF
>many|TRBD1|TRBJ2-6|TRBV6-1
TGTGCCAGCACGAGGGGAGACAGGGGATCCTCTGGGGCCAACGTCCTGACTTTC
CASTRGDRGSSGANVLTF
>few|TRBD2|TRBJ2-3|TRBV10-3
TGTGCCACAGATAGCGGGACCCGCACAGATACGCAGTATTTT
CATDSGTRTDTQYF
>-|TRBD2|TRBJ2-1|TRBV27
TGTGCCAGCAGTTTAATGAGCGGGAGTATCCACAATGAGCAGTTCTTC
CASSLMSGSIHNEQFF
>-|-|TRBJ1-2|TRBV5-1
TGCGCCAGCAGCTTGGCCAGGTGGCAGAGCCTTAACTATGGCTACACCTTC
CASSLARWQSLNYGYTF
>many|-|TRBJ2-1|TRBV11-2
TGTGCCAGCAGCTTAGGATTGCGGGGCAATGAGCAGTTCTTC
CASSLGLRGNEQFF
>once|-|TRBJ2-2|TRBV7-2
TGTGCCAGCAGCTTAAGTCCGGGGGAGTCCCCCGGGGAGCTGTTTTTT
CASSLSPGESPGELFF